This TCR beta chain came from a study of cytomegalovirus exposure and HLA in healthy donors. Study observations and caveats: Reportedly, HLA-A and HLA-B alleles of most subjects were accurately predicted from TCR beta.

13 Jbeta primers and 60 Vbeta primers were used for the PCR. This table comes from immunoSEQ multiplex PCR, and its TCRdb copy is limited to in-frame clones, with some not included. Of 25,000 to 30,000 clones detected, about two thirds appear once; the ten largest clones hold 3.5% to 4.5%. Concerning this clone itself: Its antigen remains unidentified.

Per germline, CDR1 MGHRA and CDR2 YSYEKL. The CDR3 is 17 amino acids. V was pared by 0 bases and J by 4 bases, with 18 bases between. Sequences were obtained from PBMCs. This chain connects TRBV4-1 to TRBJ1-1; D call uncertain. This TCR was sampled from a woman in her fifties or sixties in good health and CMV-seronegative. CDR3 region: CASSQDRPAAGSTEAFF. The CDR3 DNA reads as TGCGCCAGCAGCCAAGACCGGCCCGCAGCGGGATCCACTGAAGCTTTCTTT.